Shown below are 27 T cell receptor beta chains from a single sample sequenced in a study of identical twins. TCRdb reanalysed the 5' RACE reads using MiXCR and keeps one entry per CDR3 protein. This sample carries 200,000 to 250,000 distinct CDR3 sequences, roughly 13% of them seen once, and the ten largest clones take 3.5% to 4.5%. These data are also associated with another study on yellow fever vaccine responses in identical twins.

Specimen: memory (CD45RO+) T cells sorted from blood. These receptors came from a woman aged 18-30 years in good health.

This chain links TRBV20-1 with TRBJ2-1, with TRBD2 as a possible D gene (6 bases). Germline V gene sequence: CDR1 DFQATT, CDR2 SNEGSKA (reference sequence). Trimming shortened V by 1 base and J by 6 bases, and 16 bases separated the two germline ends. This CDR3 is built from 15 residues. The CDR3 DNA sequence: TGCAGTGCTAGAGGGTGGCGGGATGGTAGCAATGAGCAGTTCTTC. This sequence encodes CSARGWRDGSNEQFF.

This clonotype was seen a few times. The V call is TRBV28, the J call TRBJ1-6, with TRBD1 identical over 7 bases. CDR3 length: 15 residues. Germline assignment: CDR1 MDHEN and CDR2 SYDVKM. Trimming cost V 5 bases and J 7 bases; bases outside gene matches: 8. In DNA, the CDR3 is TGTGCCAGCAGTCCCCAGACAGGGAACAATTCACCCCTCCACTTT. It is translated as CASSPQTGNNSPLHF.

This clonotype appeared a few times. CDR3 in DNA: TGTGCCAGCAGCCTAACAGGGTCGGACACTGAAGCTTTCTTT. Translating gives CASSLTGSDTEAFF. The rearrangement uses TRBV7-9 and TRBJ1-1; D perhaps matches TRBD1 (6 bases). The CDR3 has 14 residues. Trimming took off 5 bases at V and 3 bases at J, with 13 bases between the two ends. CDR1 is SEHNR and CDR2 is FQNEAQ in the germline V gene (reference sequence). Complete variable domain (other parts from reference TRBV7-9 and TRBJ1-1): DTGVSQNPRHKITKRGQNVTFRCDPISEHNRLYWYRQTLGQGPEFLTYFQNEAQLEKSRLLSDRFSAERPKGSFSTLEIQRTEQGDSAMYLCASSLTGSDTEAFFGQGTRLTVV.

This clonotype was counted ten times or more. The chain couples TRBV11-2 to TRBJ2-7, with TRBD1 as a possible D gene (5 bases). The CDR3 consists of 14 residues. The V end was cut by 5 bases, the J end by 6 bases, with 17 bases between. Germline-derived CDR1 and CDR2 are SGHAT and FQNNGV. For the CDR3, the DNA is TGTGCCAGCAGCACCACTAAGGGGTCGGGCGAGCAGTACTTC. The encoded protein is CASSTTKGSGEQYF.

The chain is built from TRBV2 and TRBJ2-5; D possibly corresponds to TRBD2 (5 bases). Germline V CDR1 and CDR2: SNHLY, FYNNEI. The CDR3 runs 11 residues. V shed 8 bases and J shed 6 bases, with 10 bases lying between them. The CDR3 DNA reads TGTGCCAGCGAGGACGGGAAGACCCAGTACTTC. Protein product: CASEDGKTQYF.

In its sample, this clonotype was seen a few times. The V call is TRBV20-1, the J call TRBJ1-2; 7 bases align to TRBD1. The trim removed 5 bases at V and 7 bases at J, leaving 10 bases unmatched. The CDR3 has 13 residues. CDR1 is DFQATT, CDR2 SNEGSKA, per germline (reference sequence). CDR3 region: CSALQGGGLGYTF. CDR3 DNA sequence: TGCAGTGCTCTCCAGGGGGGCGGGCTTGGCTACACCTTC.

This clonotype has only a few counts. The chain uses TRBV1 and TRBJ1-5; the table names TRBD1, a call not compared with the DNA. TRBV1 is assigned pseudogene status. The CDR3 is made up of 15 amino acids. The CDR3 here is CTSSHRGSSNQPQHF. CDR3 coding DNA: TGCACCAGCAGCCACCGGGGATCGAGCAATCAGCCCCAGCATTTT.

This clonotype was counted at least ten times. This CDR3 is CSARDGTSGADTQYF. Written as DNA, the CDR3 is TGCAGTGCTAGAGATGGGACTAGCGGCGCAGATACGCAGTATTTT. This chain uses TRBV20-1 with TRBJ2-3; 11 nucleotides agree with TRBD2. The germline CDR1 and CDR2 sequences are DFQATT and SNEGSKA (reference sequence). The CDR3 runs to 15 residues. J gave up 4 bases and V 0 bases, and 3 bases lay outside the gene matches.

The chain has TRBV27 and TRBJ2-5; 8 nucleotides line up with TRBD1. Germline lookup yields CDR1 MNHEY and CDR2 SMNVEV (reference sequence). The CDR3 consists of 15 residues. The V segment lost 5 bases and the J segment 6 bases; nucleotides outside the gene matches: 11. In nucleotides, the CDR3 is TGTGCCAGCAGTACCGGAAGGACAGGGAGAAAGACCCAGTACTTC. It yields the protein CASSTGRTGRKTQYF.

This clonotype was seen only a few times. This chain connects TRBV11-2 to TRBJ1-6; D perhaps matches TRBD1 (6 bases). Germline assignment: CDR1 SGHAT and CDR2 FQNNGV. V dropped 4 bases and J dropped 7 bases, with 8 bases sitting between them. The CDR3 consists of 13 residues. Written as DNA, the CDR3 is TGTGCCAGCAGCTCCACAGGGAATTCACCCCTCCACTTT. Its protein product is CASSSTGNSPLHF.

The chain carries TRBV4-3 and TRBJ2-1; 9 bases map to TRBD2. The CDR3 covers 16 residues. The germline V gene has CDR1 LGHNA and CDR2 YSLEER. Trimming took 0 bases from V and 3 from J; bases not matched to a gene: 3. This chain's CDR3 is CASSQEAAGGYNEQFF. In DNA form, the CDR3 reads TGCGCCAGCAGCCAAGAGGCAGCGGGAGGCTACAATGAGCAGTTCTTC.

This clonotype occurred many times. The V call is TRBV5-1, the J call TRBJ1-6, with a possible D match to TRBD1 (5 bases). V lost 0 bases to trimming and J lost 5 bases, with 6 bases between them. The CDR3 runs 14 residues. The germline V gene encodes CDR1 SGHRS and CDR2 YFSETQ. In DNA form, the CDR3 reads TGCGCCAGCAGCTTGGCAGGGAATAATTCACCCCTCCACTTT. This translates into CASSLAGNNSPLHF.

The J gene is TRBJ2-5, the V gene TRBV28, with TRBD2 identical over 7 bases. Germline lookup yields CDR1 MDHEN and CDR2 SYDVKM. V shed 4 bases, J shed 1 base, and the junction held 0 bases outside the gene matches. The CDR3 sequence is 13 residues long. The CDR3 DNA sequence: TGTGCCAGCAGTTCGGGGGGCCAAGAGACCCAGTACTTC. Translating gives CASSSGGQETQYF.

The V gene is TRBV6-2 or TRBV6-3, the J gene TRBJ2-7, with 8 bases identical to TRBD2. The CDR3 runs 14 residues. Germline CDR1 and CDR2: MNHEY and SVGEGT. J gave up 4 bases and V 8 bases, and 10 bases lay outside the gene matches. The CDR3 here is CASQSAGGLYEQYF. The DNA for the CDR3 is TGTGCCAGCCAGTCGGCGGGAGGATTATACGAGCAGTACTTC.

The V gene is TRBV12-3 or TRBV12-4, the J gene TRBJ2-1, with TRBD2 as a possible D gene (5 bases). The CDR3 contains 17 residues. Between the trimmed V and J ends, which lost 7 bases and 6 bases, there was a span of 25 bases. This chain's CDR3 is CASTASLGRSSSNEQFF. The CDR3 DNA sequence: TGTGCCAGCACAGCCAGTCTTGGTCGGTCTAGCTCCAATGAGCAGTTCTTC.

Only a few counts were recorded for this clonotype. The rearrangement uses TRBV28 and TRBJ2-1, with D unresolved. This CDR3 comprises 14 residues. V gave up 2 bases and J gave up 9 bases, with 14 bases separating them. Germline V gives CDR1 MDHEN, CDR2 SYDVKM. The CDR3 is CASSLPTVVGEQFF. For the CDR3, the DNA is TGTGCCAGCAGTTTACCTACGGTGGTAGGTGAGCAGTTCTTC.

In its sample, this clonotype was seen a few times. V gene TRBV4-1 combines with J gene TRBJ2-3; TRBD2 matches 12 bases. The CDR3 totals 15 residues. The ends lost 3 bases at V and 5 bases at J; junction bases unmatched: 3. CDR1 MGHRA and CDR2 YSYEKL come from the germline V gene. CDR3 amino acids: CASSQLAGGLDTQYF. The CDR3 coding sequence is TGCGCCAGCAGCCAGCTAGCGGGAGGGTTAGATACGCAGTATTTT.

This clonotype has only a few counts. V gene TRBV5-1 combines with J gene TRBJ1-2; TRBD1 might be the D (6 bases). The CDR3 runs 14 residues. Trimming left V 1 base short and J 6 bases short, with 13 bases between. Germline CDR1 SGHRS, CDR2 YFSETQ. The CDR3 sequence is CASSLNRAEDGYTF. The CDR3 nucleotides read TGCGCCAGCAGCTTGAACAGGGCGGAGGATGGCTACACCTTC.

This rearrangement joins TRBV29-1 to TRBJ1-1; D not certain. This CDR3 is built from 14 residues. The germline CDR1 and CDR2 sequences are SQVTM and ANQGSEA. V lost 6 bases and J 0 bases, leaving 14 bases between the germline ends. In DNA form, the CDR3 reads TGCAGCGTAGATCCGGGGAGTATGAACACTGAAGCTTTCTTT. It specifies CSVDPGSMNTEAFF.

This chain connects TRBV20-1 to TRBJ2-3; D is undetermined. V was shortened by 0 bases and J by 0 bases, with 10 bases between the two germline ends. The germline CDR1 and CDR2 sequences are DFQATT and SNEGSKA (reference sequence). This CDR3 has 15 residues. CDR3 sequence (DNA): TGCAGTGCTAGAGATACCGAGACTAGCACAGATACGCAGTATTTT. Its translation: CSARDTETSTDTQYF.

On this clonotype: This may arise from a read error, as a much more abundant clone is one base away. The genes are TRBV5-1 and TRBJ2-3; a possible D gene is TRBD2 (5 bases). The germline V gene has CDR1 SGHRS and CDR2 YFSETQ. CDR3 length equals 14 residues. CDR3 sequence: CVSSLDLALDTQYF. The CDR3 bases are TGCGTCAGCAGCTTGGACCTAGCTCTAGATACGCAGTATTTT.

This clonotype has ten or more counts. The chain joins TRBV5-1 to TRBJ2-4; D gene unclear. The CDR3 covers 15 residues. The germline CDR1 and CDR2 sequences are SGHRS and YFSETQ. Trimming cost V 0 bases and J 3 bases, with 10 bases left between them. This CDR3 is CASSLDLAGKNIQYF. DNA of the CDR3: TGCGCCAGCAGCTTGGATCTGGCAGGCAAAAACATTCAGTACTTC.

This chain links TRBV2 with TRBJ2-3; no firm D call. The CDR3 consists of 13 residues. The V gene lost 7 bases and the J gene lost 4 bases, with 12 bases spanning the gap. CDR1 and CDR2 from the germline V gene are SNHLY and FYNNEI. DNA for the CDR3: TGTGCCAGCATTGGTCCCCGCGCAGATACGCAGTATTTT. Its translation is CASIGPRADTQYF.

There are many counts of this clonotype. J is TRBJ1-2 and V is TRBV7-6; no clear D. Deletions cut 3 bases from V and 0 bases from J, with 8 bases between. CDR3 length equals 14 residues. The germline gives CDR1 SGHVS, CDR2 FNYEAQ. CDR3 sequence reads: CASSFLRSNYGYTF. CDR3 nucleotides: TGTGCCAGCAGCTTTCTACGGTCTAACTATGGCTACACCTTC. The variable domain in full, completed from reference TRBV7-6 and TRBJ1-2, reads GAGVSQSPRYKVTKRGQDVALRCDPISGHVSLYWYRQALGQGPEFLTYFNYEAQQDKSGLPNDRFSAERPEGSISTLTIQRTEQRDSAMYRCASSFLRSNYGYTFGSGTRLTVV.

In this sample, this clonotype turned up a few times. V usage is TRBV5-6 and J usage is TRBJ2-3; D is undetermined. V lost 0 bases and J lost 3, with 11 bases in between. CDR1 SGHDT and CDR2 YYEEEE come from the germline V gene. The CDR3 covers 15 residues. CDR3 in amino acids: CASSLVDGRTDTQYF. For the CDR3, the DNA is TGTGCCAGCAGCTTGGTGGACGGAAGGACAGATACGCAGTATTTT.

Only a few counts were recorded for this clonotype. The chain is built from TRBV29-1 and TRBJ1-2; D uncertain. V was clipped by 4 bases and J by 6 bases, with 9 bases between them. The CDR3 sequence is 11 residues long. The V gene's germline CDR1 is SQVTM and CDR2 ANQGSEA. CDR3 in DNA: TGCAGCGTTGGTTGGGCGGATGGCTACACCTTC. Translated, it gives CSVGWADGYTF.

This clonotype was seen more than once but under ten times. V gene TRBV5-5 combines with J gene TRBJ2-7; D is possibly TRBD1 or TRBD2 (5 bases each). The CDR3 has 15 amino acids. Deletions cut 0 bases from V and 5 bases from J, with 15 bases between. The V gene's germline CDR1 is SGHKS and CDR2 YYEKEE (reference sequence). CDR3 residues: CASSLVGARADEQYF. CDR3 DNA: TGTGCCAGCAGCTTGGTCGGGGCACGAGCTGACGAGCAGTACTTC.